There are a few counts of the clone carrying this TCR beta chain. The V gene's germline CDR1 is GTSNPN and CDR2 SVGIG (reference sequence). The CDR3 is 12 residues long. V was pared by 3 bases and J by 2 bases, with 7 bases between. This entry is derived from a study of T cells in Graves' hyperthyroidism and ophthalmopathy. It was RNA transcripts that yielded the amplified TCR beta CDR3 regions. The HTBI primer set served for first-round RT-PCR of the TCR CDR3. From the multiplex PCR reads, TCRdb called clonotypes with MiXCR, one entry per CDR3 protein. The data show approximately 610,000 distinct CDR3 sequences, 15% to 20% seen once.

This TCR came from a woman under 30 with Graves' hyperthyroidism. The sequencing input was blood. This rearrangement joins TRBV30 to TRBJ2-5; D perhaps matches TRBD1 (5 bases). The CDR3 coding sequence is TGTGCCTGGAGAGGGGAACAAGAGACCCAGTACTTC. It translates to CAWRGEQETQYF.